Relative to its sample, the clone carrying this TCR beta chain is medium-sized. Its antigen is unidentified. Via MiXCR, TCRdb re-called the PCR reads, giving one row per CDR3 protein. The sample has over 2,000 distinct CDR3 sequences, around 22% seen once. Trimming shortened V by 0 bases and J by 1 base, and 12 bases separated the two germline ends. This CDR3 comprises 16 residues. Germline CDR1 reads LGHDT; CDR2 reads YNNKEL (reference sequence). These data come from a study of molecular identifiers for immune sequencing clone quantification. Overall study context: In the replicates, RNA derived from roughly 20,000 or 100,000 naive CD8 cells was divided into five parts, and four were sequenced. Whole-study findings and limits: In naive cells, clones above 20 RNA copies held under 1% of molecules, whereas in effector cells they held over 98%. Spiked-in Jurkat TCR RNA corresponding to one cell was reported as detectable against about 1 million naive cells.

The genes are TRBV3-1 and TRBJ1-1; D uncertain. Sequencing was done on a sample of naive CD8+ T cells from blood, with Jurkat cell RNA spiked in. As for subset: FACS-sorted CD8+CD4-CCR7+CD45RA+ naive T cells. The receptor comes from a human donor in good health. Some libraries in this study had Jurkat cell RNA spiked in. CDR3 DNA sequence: TGTGCCAGCAGCCAAGATGGCTTTCGGGGGAACACTGAAGCTTTCTTT. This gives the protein CASSQDGFRGNTEAFF.